The 12 T cell receptor beta chains listed next were all sequenced from one sample in a study of cytomegalovirus exposure and HLA in healthy donors. In the PCR, 60 Vbeta and 13 Jbeta primers were used. The assay was immunoSEQ multiplex PCR, and TCRdb's table has in-frame clones only and misses some. This table holds about 140,000 clones, approximately 82% found once. The sample was PBMCs. The receptors derive from a woman in her thirties or forties in good health and CMV-seronegative.

Comments on this clone: Other DNA sequences in the same sample also yield this CDR3. The CDR3 sequence: CASSSRDFYEQYF. CDR3 DNA: TGTGCCAGCAGCTCTCGGGACTTCTACGAGCAGTACTTC. J is TRBJ2-7 and V is TRBV28; weak D call: TRBD2 (6 bases). Trimming cost V 6 bases and J 3 bases, with 12 bases left between them. Germline V gives CDR1 MDHEN, CDR2 SYDVKM. The CDR3 loop spans 13 amino acids.

The V and J genes are TRBV28 and TRBJ2-7, with 8 bases identical to TRBD1. Looked up from germline, CDR1 is MDHEN and CDR2 is SYDVKM. Trimming took 5 bases from V and 7 from J; bases not matched to a gene: 4. The CDR3 spans 12 residues. CDR3 coding DNA: TGTGCCAGCAGTCGACAGGGGTATGAGCAGTACTTC. Its protein is CASSRQGYEQYF.

The genes are TRBV28 and TRBJ2-1, with 8 bases that match TRBD1. The length of the CDR3 is 14 residues. Germline CDR1 and CDR2: MDHEN and SYDVKM. Trimming cost V 6 bases and J 3 bases; bases outside gene matches: 4. CDR3 coding DNA: TGTGCCAGCAGGCAAACAGGGGGCTACAATGAGCAGTTCTTC. It translates to CASRQTGGYNEQFF.

This clone was observed once. V and J are TRBV6-5 and TRBJ2-1; D is perhaps TRBD2 (6 bases). The length of the CDR3 is 14 residues. Trimming took off 0 bases at V and 6 bases at J, with 9 bases between the two ends. Per the germline V gene, CDR1 is MNHEY and CDR2 is SVGAGI. The DNA for the CDR3 is TGTGCCAGCAGTTACTCGGAGGGAATCAATGAGCAGTTCTTC. As protein: CASSYSEGINEQFF.

V usage is TRBV2 and J usage is TRBJ2-5; 7 bases match TRBD2. The CDR3 extends over 12 amino acids. Germline loops: CDR1 SNHLY, CDR2 FYNNEI. Losses at the gene ends were 11 bases for V and 2 bases for J; bases not matched to a gene: 5. CDR3 nucleotides: TGTGCCGGGGGAGGGCAGCAAGAGACCCAGTACTTC. It codes for CAGGGQQETQYF.

As regards this clone: This same CDR3 is encoded by further DNA sequences in the sample. The chain has TRBV9 and TRBJ1-1; D unresolved. The V end lost 0 bases, the J end lost 0 bases, and 3 bases lay between the germline ends. In germline, CDR1 is SGDLS, CDR2 YYNGEE. The CDR3 is made up of 13 amino acids. CDR3 amino acids: CASSVAMNTEAFF. DNA of the CDR3: TGTGCCAGCAGCGTAGCAATGAACACTGAAGCTTTCTTT.

The table lists this clone with a count of one. This chain uses TRBV4-3 with TRBJ1-2; 7 nucleotides agree with TRBD1. V lost 0 bases, J lost 5 bases, and 6 bases stayed unmatched. The CDR3 runs 15 residues. Germline V lookup: CDR1 LGHNA, CDR2 YSLEER. The CDR3 DNA is TGCGCCAGCAGCCAAGACCTGACAGGGTGGTATGGCTACACCTTC. Its protein is CASSQDLTGWYGYTF.

The chain's CDR3 is CASQSGFGTGELFF. CDR3 bases: TGTGCCAGCCAGTCAGGGTTTGGTACCGGGGAGCTGTTTTTT. J is TRBJ2-2 and V is TRBV6-5, with a possible D match to TRBD1 (5 bases). The CDR3 length is 14 residues. CDR1 and CDR2 (germline): MNHEY, SVGAGI. Trimming took 8 bases from V and 5 from J, leaving 15 bases between them.

This clone was seen a handful of times. The chain combines TRBV6-4 with TRBJ2-7; TRBD2 matches 9 bases. Germline V gives CDR1 MRHNA, CDR2 SNTAGT. The CDR3 loop spans 14 amino acids. V lost 7 bases to trimming and J lost 6 bases; unmatched junction nucleotides: 10. The CDR3 nucleotides read TGTGCCAGCACTATTAGCGGGAGCAAAGGCGAGCAGTACTTC. Protein: CASTISGSKGEQYF.

This rearrangement joins TRBV30 to TRBJ1-5; a weak D match, TRBD1 (6 bases). The CDR3 is made up of 14 amino acids. Trimming left V 5 bases short and J 1 base short, with 12 bases between. Germline CDR1 and CDR2: GTSNPN and SVGIG (reference sequence). The DNA for the CDR3 is TGTGCCTGGGCCACCACAGGGAGCAATCAGCCCCAGCATTTT. This sequence encodes CAWATTGSNQPQHF.

This clone was seen a handful of times. This chain links TRBV7-2 with TRBJ2-5; possible D gene TRBD1, 7 bases. CDR1 SGHTA and CDR2 FQGNSA come from the germline V gene. V lost 7 bases and J lost 11, with 26 bases in between. This CDR3 is built from 15 residues. CDR3 sequence: CASIDSRGLGLVQYF. In nucleotides, the CDR3 is TGTGCCAGCATCGACTCTAGGGGGCTGGGACTGGTTCAGTACTTC.

V gene TRBV9 combines with J gene TRBJ2-6; D is possibly TRBD1 (6 bases). There are 15 residues in the CDR3. Germline assignment: CDR1 SGDLS and CDR2 YYNGEE. V was trimmed by 3 bases and J by 0 bases, leaving 7 bases between them. CDR3 bases: TGTGCCAGCAGCGCACAGGGCTCTGGGGCCAACGTCCTGACTTTC. Encoded protein: CASSAQGSGANVLTF. The full variable domain, completed using reference TRBV9 and TRBJ2-6, is DSGVTQTPKHLITATGQRVTLRCSPRSGDLSVYWYQQSLDQGLQFLIQYYNGEERAKGNILERFSAQQFPDLHSELNLSSLELGDSALYFCASSAQGSGANVLTFGAGSRLTVL.